Following are 30 T cell receptor beta chains from one sample sequenced in a study of blood T cell repertoires in COVID-19. Assay used: immunoSEQ multiplex PCR; TCRdb lists only in-frame clones, some missing. The sample holds about 18,000 clones; roughly 87% are singletons and the top ten take over 15%. Material: peripheral blood. The receptors here all came from a middle-aged man with active COVID-19.

This chain joins TRBV3-1 (or the pseudogene TRBV3-2) and TRBJ2-1, with 12 bases that match TRBD2. In germline, CDR1 is LGHDT, CDR2 YNNKEL (reference sequence). The CDR3 sequence is 15 residues long. Trimming cost V 4 bases and J 5 bases; bases outside gene matches: 3. The CDR3 coding sequence is TGTGCCAGCAGCCTCACTAGCGGGAGGAACAATGAGCAGTTCTTC. It encodes CASSLTSGRNNEQFF.

By sample share, this clone is medium-sized (0.01 to 0.1%). V gene TRBV28 combines with J gene TRBJ1-2; D uncertain. Trimming took off 7 bases at V and 7 bases at J, with 16 bases between the two ends. Germline lookup yields CDR1 MDHEN and CDR2 SYDVKM. This CDR3 has 13 residues. CDR3 protein: CASTPVFGGGYTF. Written as DNA, the CDR3 is TGTGCCAGCACCCCGGTTTTTGGAGGTGGCTACACCTTC.

This clone was detected only once. The gene calls are TRBV3-1 (or the pseudogene TRBV3-2) and TRBJ2-7; 7 bases agree with TRBD1. V dropped 1 base and J dropped 2; count of bases not matched to a gene: 2. Germline lookup yields CDR1 LGHDT and CDR2 YNNKEL (reference sequence). This CDR3 comprises 14 residues. The CDR3 DNA follows: TGTGCCAGCAGCCAAGGACAGGGCCCCTACGAGCAGTACTTC. Protein: CASSQGQGPYEQYF.

The J gene is TRBJ1-6, the V gene TRBV7-3; D is ambiguous. The V and J ends lost 5 bases and 9 bases respectively, with 17 bases between them. The CDR3 is made up of 15 amino acids. Germline values: CDR1 SGHTA, CDR2 FQGTGA. CDR3 amino acids: CASSTLPLPGSPLHF. CDR3 in DNA: TGTGCCAGCAGCACCCTGCCCCTTCCGGGTTCACCCCTCCACTTT. Full variable domain (outside the CDR3, taken from reference TRBV7-3 and TRBJ1-6): GAGVSQTPSNKVTEKGKYVELRCDPISGHTALYWYRQSLGQGPEFLIYFQGTGAADDSGLPNDRFFAVRPEGSVSTLKIQRTERGDSAVYLCASSTLPLPGSPLHFGNGTRLTVT.

Written as DNA, the CDR3 is TGTGCCAGCAGCTTAGCCTACCTCACTGAAGCTTTCTTT. Protein product: CASSLAYLTEAFF. The chain joins TRBV7-2 to TRBJ1-1, with D uncertain. CDR3 size: 13 residues. The germline V and J ends were trimmed by 0 bases and 4 bases, with 6 bases remaining between them. The germline V gene encodes CDR1 SGHTA and CDR2 FQGNSA.

J is TRBJ2-3 and V is TRBV7-2; 8 positions match TRBD2. The germline CDR1 and CDR2 sequences are SGHTA and FQGNSA. Losses at the gene ends were 2 bases for V and 4 bases for J; bases not matched to a gene: 8. The CDR3 covers 16 residues. The chain's CDR3 is CASSLSGGRNSDTQYF. The CDR3 nucleotides read TGTGCCAGCAGCTTATCGGGCGGGAGGAACTCAGATACGCAGTATTTT.

This chain joins TRBV27 and TRBJ2-3; 7 nucleotides agree with TRBD1. CDR3 length equals 13 residues. In germline, CDR1 is MNHEY, CDR2 SMNVEV (reference sequence). V shed 5 bases and J 4 bases; nucleotides not matched to a gene: 3. The CDR3 spells CASSRGGADTQYF. The CDR3 DNA reads as TGTGCCAGCAGTCGAGGGGGCGCAGATACGCAGTATTTT.

The chain couples TRBV5-4 to TRBJ2-3, with TRBD2 matching over 8 bases. The CDR3 covers 14 residues. CDR1 is SGHNT, CDR2 YYREEE, per germline (reference sequence). With 1 base clipped from V and 5 bases from J, the junction kept 3 bases outside the gene matches. CDR3 in DNA: TGTGCCAGCAGCTTGAGCGGGAGTGGAGATACGCAGTATTTT. Translated, it gives CASSLSGSGDTQYF.

J is TRBJ1-1 and V is TRBV28; no reliable D call. The CDR3 loop spans 14 amino acids. The V gene's germline CDR1 is MDHEN and CDR2 SYDVKM. Trimming cost V 4 bases and J 0 bases, with 9 bases left between them. The CDR3 DNA sequence: TGTGCCAGCAGTTCCCCGGGATTGAACACTGAAGCTTTCTTT. This translates into CASSSPGLNTEAFF.

CDR3 nucleotides: TGTGCCAGCAGCCAAGAAAAGCGGGAGGCAGATACGCAGTATTTT. As protein: CASSQEKREADTQYF. The chain links TRBV4-2 to TRBJ2-3, with 9 bases that match TRBD2. The germline V gene has CDR1 LGHNA and CDR2 YNFKEQ. This CDR3 is built from 15 residues. Trimming cost V 0 bases and J 4 bases; bases outside gene matches: 2.

J is TRBJ2-5 and V is TRBV19; tentative D call: TRBD1 (5 bases). The CDR3 length is 14 residues. The V gene's germline CDR1 is LNHDA and CDR2 SQIVND (reference sequence). V was pared by 5 bases and J by 4 bases, with 14 bases between. CDR3 sequence reads: CASSSRVSGETQYF. DNA of the CDR3: TGTGCCAGTAGTTCCAGGGTCTCGGGAGAGACCCAGTACTTC.

V usage is TRBV28 and J usage is TRBJ1-4; TRBD1 agrees at 9 bases. There are 15 residues in the CDR3. Germline V gives CDR1 MDHEN, CDR2 SYDVKM. V dropped 5 bases and J dropped 8; count of bases not matched to a gene: 9. CDR3 sequence reads: CASSGEDRGREKLFF. CDR3 nucleotide sequence: TGTGCCAGCAGTGGGGAGGACAGGGGAAGGGAAAAACTGTTTTTT.

The chain carries TRBV24-1 and TRBJ2-1; 11 nucleotides match TRBD2. There are 18 residues in the CDR3. CDR1 and CDR2 (germline): KGHDR, SFDVKD. Trimming took 3 bases from V and 9 from J; bases not matched to a gene: 15. The CDR3 region is CATSDRSPTSGRLGEQFF. CDR3 nucleotide sequence: TGTGCCACCAGTGATCGGTCCCCCACTAGCGGGAGATTGGGTGAGCAGTTCTTC.

V is TRBV30 and J is TRBJ2-7, with D unclear. With 0 bases removed from V and 4 bases from J, the gap between germline ends came to 4 bases. CDR3 length equals 11 residues. Germline CDR1 is GTSNPN and CDR2 is SVGIG (reference sequence). The CDR3 spells CAWSVQYEQYF. In DNA, the CDR3 is TGTGCCTGGAGTGTGCAGTACGAGCAGTACTTC.

By frequency in the sample, this clone is large (0.1 to 1%). The chain has TRBV19 and TRBJ1-2; TRBD1 aligns across 7 bases. V lost 3 bases and J lost 8; bases outside the gene matches: 9. Germline V gene lookup returns CDR1 LNHDA and CDR2 SQIVND (reference sequence). The CDR3 length is 14 residues. This CDR3 is CASSIQGGSMGYTF. In nucleotides, the CDR3 is TGTGCCAGTAGTATTCAGGGGGGATCTATGGGCTACACCTTC.

The V call is TRBV7-9, the J call TRBJ2-2; the D gene is possibly TRBD1 (6 bases). CDR3 length: 14 amino acids. Germline CDR1 SEHNR, CDR2 FQNEAQ (reference sequence). The ends were cut back, 5 bases at V and 1 base at J, with 8 bases in the middle. CDR3 sequence reads: CASSLDRNTGELFF. As DNA, the CDR3 is TGTGCCAGCAGCCTGGACAGGAACACCGGGGAGCTGTTTTTT.

Only one count was recorded for this clone. The V call is TRBV7-2, the J call TRBJ2-7; 8 positions agree with TRBD2. The CDR3 is 16 residues long. Germline CDR1 is SGHTA and CDR2 is FQGNSA. V lost 5 bases, J lost 0 bases, and 9 bases stayed unmatched. CDR3 region: CASSEQAGASSYEQYF. The CDR3, as DNA: TGTGCCAGCAGCGAACAAGCGGGGGCGAGCTCCTACGAGCAGTACTTC. Drawing the rest from reference TRBV7-2 and TRBJ2-7, the complete variable domain is GAGVSQSPSNKVTEKGKDVELRCDPISGHTALYWYRQSLGQGLEFLIYFQGNSAPDKSGLPSDRFSAERTGGSVSTLTIQRTQQEDSAVYLCASSEQAGASSYEQYFGPGTRLTVT.

The CDR3 DNA reads as TGTGCCAGCAGTCCCAGCGGGACTAGCACAGATACGCAGTATTTT. Amino acid sequence: CASSPSGTSTDTQYF. This rearrangement joins TRBV9 to TRBJ2-3; TRBD2 matches at 7 bases. Trimming removed 5 bases from V and 0 bases from J; junction bases left unmatched: 6. CDR1 and CDR2 (germline): SGDLS, YYNGEE. The CDR3 is 15 amino acids.

The chain carries TRBV6-2 or TRBV6-3 and TRBJ1-2; D gene ambiguous. Germline V gene sequence: CDR1 MNHEY, CDR2 SVGEGT. Deletions cut 5 bases from V and 2 bases from J, with 6 bases between. The CDR3 runs 12 residues. The CDR3 loop reads CASSPLNYGYTF. CDR3 in DNA: TGTGCCAGCAGTCCCCTAAACTATGGCTACACCTTC.

The chain links TRBV28 to TRBJ2-1, with TRBD2 matching over 12 bases. Germline trimming cut 6 bases from V and 6 bases from J; bases unmatched to any gene: 6. The CDR3 sequence is 15 residues long. Germline lookup yields CDR1 MDHEN and CDR2 SYDVKM. The chain's CDR3 is CASRLAGGDFNEQFF. CDR3 DNA: TGTGCCAGCAGGCTAGCGGGAGGGGATTTCAATGAGCAGTTCTTC.

The gene calls are TRBV27 and TRBJ1-6; 8 bases map to TRBD1. Losses at the gene ends were 3 bases for V and 7 bases for J; bases not matched to a gene: 2. The CDR3 contains 14 residues. The V gene's germline CDR1 is MNHEY and CDR2 SMNVEV (reference sequence). CDR3 residues: CASSLRQGNSPLHF. CDR3 sequence (DNA): TGTGCCAGCAGTTTGAGACAGGGGAATTCACCCCTCCACTTT.

The chain recombines TRBV7-2 with TRBJ1-1; unclear D gene. Germline loops: CDR1 SGHTA, CDR2 FQGNSA. V was cut by 1 base and J by 0 bases, with 9 bases left in between. CDR3 size: 15 residues. The CDR3 spells CASSLGELMNTEAFF. CDR3 in DNA: TGTGCCAGCAGCTTAGGGGAGCTAATGAACACTGAAGCTTTCTTT.

This chain links TRBV15 with TRBJ1-2, with 8 bases matching TRBD1. This CDR3 is built from 14 residues. Germline V lookup: CDR1 LNHNV, CDR2 YYDKDF (reference sequence). J lost 8 bases, V lost 4 bases, and 9 bases had no gene match. CDR3 in amino acids: CATSTRTTGVGYTF. The CDR3 DNA sequence: TGTGCCACCAGCACCCGAACGACAGGGGTCGGCTACACCTTC.

CDR3 sequence: CASSPQISNTEAFF. The CDR3, as DNA: TGTGCCAGCTCACCTCAGATATCGAACACTGAAGCTTTCTTT. V and J are TRBV18 and TRBJ1-1, with no clear D. In germline, CDR1 is KGHSH, CDR2 LQKENI. V lost 3 bases, J lost 1 base, and 9 bases lay in between. This CDR3 has 14 residues.

The V call is TRBV7-3, the J call TRBJ2-2; tentative D call: TRBD2 (6 bases). Per the germline V gene, CDR1 is SGHTA and CDR2 is FQGTGA. CDR3 size: 17 residues. V shed 2 bases and J shed 3 bases, with 16 bases lying between them. In DNA, the CDR3 is TGTGCCAGCAGCTTAGTGTTAGGAGGGACCCACACCGGGGAGCTGTTTTTT. It yields the protein CASSLVLGGTHTGELFF.

This clone is a singleton in its sample. The J gene is TRBJ1-5, the V gene TRBV5-6; 8 bases match TRBD1. The V segment lost 4 bases and the J segment 6 bases; nucleotides outside the gene matches: 9. Germline V gives CDR1 SGHDT, CDR2 YYEEEE. The CDR3 is made up of 15 amino acids. CDR3 protein: CASSTRTGRRQPQHF. In DNA form, the CDR3 reads TGTGCCAGCAGCACTCGGACAGGGAGACGTCAGCCCCAGCATTTT.

The chain links TRBV28 to TRBJ1-5; D gene unclear. The CDR3 contains 13 residues. V lost 2 bases and J lost 11, with 13 bases in between. Germline loops: CDR1 MDHEN, CDR2 SYDVKM. The chain's CDR3 is CASSLPRLRSQHF. In DNA, the CDR3 is TGTGCCAGCAGTTTACCCAGACTCCGATCCCAGCATTTT.

The V gene is TRBV30, the J gene TRBJ1-5; 8 bases fit TRBD1. The ends lost 5 bases at V and 2 bases at J; junction bases unmatched: 2. Per the germline V gene, CDR1 is GTSNPN and CDR2 is SVGIG (reference sequence). The CDR3 runs to 13 residues. CDR3 loop: CAWAGGGNQPQHF. CDR3 sequence (DNA): TGTGCCTGGGCAGGGGGCGGCAATCAGCCCCAGCATTTT. Full variable domain (remainder filled in from reference TRBV30 and TRBJ1-5): SQTIHQWPATLVQPVGSPLSLECTVEGTSNPNLYWYRQAAGRGLQLLFYSVGIGQISSEVPQNLSASRPQDRQFILSSKKLLLSDSGFYLCAWAGGGNQPQHFGDGTRLSIL.

The rearrangement links TRBV29-1 to TRBJ2-5, with 8 bases identical to TRBD1. The CDR3 is 14 residues long. The trim removed 4 bases at V and 4 bases at J, leaving 8 bases unmatched. The germline CDR1 and CDR2 sequences are SQVTM and ANQGSEA. The CDR3 is CSVVIRGRGETQYF. The CDR3 nucleotides read TGCAGCGTTGTTATCAGGGGGCGCGGAGAGACCCAGTACTTC.

This chain uses TRBV10-3 with TRBJ2-7; a weak D match, TRBD1 (5 bases). The CDR3 sequence is 11 residues long. In germline, CDR1 is ENHRY, CDR2 SYGVKD. Between the trimmed V and J ends, which lost 9 bases and 5 bases, there was a span of 11 bases. CDR3 DNA: TGTGCCATGAACAGGTTCAACGAGCAGTACTTC. Its protein is CAMNRFNEQYF.